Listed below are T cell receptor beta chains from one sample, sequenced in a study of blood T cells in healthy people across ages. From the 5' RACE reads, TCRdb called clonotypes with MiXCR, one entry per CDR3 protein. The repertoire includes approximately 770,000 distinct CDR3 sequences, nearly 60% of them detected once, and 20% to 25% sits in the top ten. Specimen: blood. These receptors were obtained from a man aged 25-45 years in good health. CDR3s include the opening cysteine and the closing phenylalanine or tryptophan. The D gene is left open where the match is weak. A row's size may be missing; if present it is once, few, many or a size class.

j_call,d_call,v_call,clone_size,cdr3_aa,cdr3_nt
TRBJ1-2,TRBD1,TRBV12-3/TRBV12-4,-,CASSPAQGNYGYTF,TGTGCCAGCAGTCCCGCACAGGGGAACTATGGCTACACCTTC
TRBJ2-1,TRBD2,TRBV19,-,CASSPTSVYNEQFF,TGTGCCAGTAGTCCCACTAGCGTTTACAATGAGCAGTTCTTC
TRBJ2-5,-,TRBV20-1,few,CSANSQETQYF,TGCAGTGCGAACTCCCAAGAGACCCAGTACTTC
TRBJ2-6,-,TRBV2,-,CASSKDPTEYYISGANVLTF,TGTGCCAGCAGTAAGGACCCTACAGAATACTATATCTCTGGGGCCAACGTCCTGACTTTC
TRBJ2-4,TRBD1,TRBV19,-,CASSIIFAGTGMGEQYF,TGTGCCAGTAGTATAATTTTCGCCGGGACAGGAATGGGAGAGCAGTACTTC
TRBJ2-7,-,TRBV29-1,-,CSVGGNPDPYEQYF,TGCAGCGTTGGCGGGAACCCCGACCCCTACGAGCAGTACTTC
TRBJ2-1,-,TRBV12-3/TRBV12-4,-,CASTSWTVSSYNEQFF,TGTGCCAGCACCTCTTGGACCGTGAGCTCCTACAATGAGCAGTTCTTC
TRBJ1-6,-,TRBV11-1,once,CASSFGPDSPLHF,TGTGCCAGCAGCTTCGGCCCAGATTCACCCCTCCACTTT
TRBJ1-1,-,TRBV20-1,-,CSARDDRHEAFF,TGCAGTGCTAGAGATGACAGACATGAAGCTTTCTTT
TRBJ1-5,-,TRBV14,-,CASSHSGQPQHF,TGTGCCAGCAGCCATTCGGGGCAGCCCCAGCATTTT
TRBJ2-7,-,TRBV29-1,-,CSVGWRDTYEQYF,TGCAGCGTTGGATGGCGAGATACCTACGAGCAGTACTTC
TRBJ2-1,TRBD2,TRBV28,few,CASSLFIPTASGKYNEQFF,TGTGCCAGCAGTTTATTCATCCCGACTGCTAGCGGGAAGTACAATGAGCAGTTCTTC
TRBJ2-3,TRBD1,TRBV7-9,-,CASSLRGRGRTDTQYF,TGTGCCAGCAGCTTAAGGGGGCGAGGGCGCACAGATACGCAGTATTTT
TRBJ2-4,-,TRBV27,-,CASSVKGADIQYF,TGTGCCAGCAGTGTAAAAGGGGCGGACATTCAGTACTTC
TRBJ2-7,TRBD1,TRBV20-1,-,CSAGVGTGEGEQYF,TGCAGTGCGGGGGTTGGGACAGGGGAGGGCGAGCAGTACTTC
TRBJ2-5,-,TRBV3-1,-,CASSQRAEETQYF,TGTGCCAGCAGCCAACGAGCGGAAGAGACCCAGTACTTC
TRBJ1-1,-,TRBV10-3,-,CAISGETRTEAFF,TGTGCCATCAGTGGAGAGACTCGCACTGAAGCTTTCTTT
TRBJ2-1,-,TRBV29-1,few,CSKHPATITNEQFF,TGCAGCAAGCACCCAGCTACAATAACAAATGAGCAGTTCTTC
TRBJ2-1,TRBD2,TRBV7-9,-,CASSSQAGVNYNEQFF,TGTGCCAGCAGCTCCCAAGCGGGGGTGAACTACAATGAGCAGTTCTTC
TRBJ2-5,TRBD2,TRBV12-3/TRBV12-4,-,CASSTLAGVTQYF,TGTGCCAGCAGTACACTAGCGGGGGTAACCCAGTACTTC
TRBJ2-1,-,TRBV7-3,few,CASSQRNEQFF,TGTGCCAGCAGCCAAAGGAATGAGCAGTTCTTC
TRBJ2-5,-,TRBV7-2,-,CASSLSSAGHVGQTQYF,TGTGCCAGCAGCTTATCTTCGGCGGGCCACGTGGGTCAGACCCAGTACTTC
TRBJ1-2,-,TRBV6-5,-,CASTNTNYGYTF,TGTGCCAGCACTAATACAAACTATGGCTACACCTTC
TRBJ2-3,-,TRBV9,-,CASSVAWGTDTQYF,TGTGCCAGCAGTGTCGCCTGGGGCACAGATACGCAGTATTTT
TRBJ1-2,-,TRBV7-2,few,CASSPVDIRLYGYTF,TGTGCCAGCAGCCCAGTAGATATACGCCTCTATGGCTACACCTTC
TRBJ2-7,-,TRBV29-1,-,CSVLGGTGISNRAYEQYF,TGCAGCGTTCTGGGGGGAACCGGGATATCTAACAGGGCCTACGAGCAGTACTTC
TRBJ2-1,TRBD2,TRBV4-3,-,CASSHGVAGSSYNEQFF,TGCGCCAGCAGCCACGGTGTAGCGGGAAGCTCCTACAATGAGCAGTTCTTC
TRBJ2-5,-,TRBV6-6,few,CASSYVPTRGETQYF,TGTGCCAGCAGTTACGTACCCACTAGGGGGGAGACCCAGTACTTC
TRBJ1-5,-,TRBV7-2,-,CAGSSNRDQPQHF,TGTGCCGGCAGCTCCAACAGGGACCAGCCCCAGCATTTT
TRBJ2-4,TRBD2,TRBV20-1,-,CSARDLTLAGGNIQYF,TGCAGTGCTAGAGACCTGACCCTCGCGGGGGGTAACATTCAGTACTTC
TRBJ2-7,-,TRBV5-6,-,CASSLANEQYF,TGTGCCAGCAGCTTGGCTAACGAGCAGTACTTC
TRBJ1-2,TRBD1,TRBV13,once,CASSLVGDSNYYGYTF,TGTGCCAGCAGCTTGGTAGGGGACAGCAACTACTATGGCTACACCTTC
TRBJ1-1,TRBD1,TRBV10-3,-,CATRDRVHTEAFF,TGTGCCACCCGGGACAGGGTGCACACTGAAGCTTTCTTT
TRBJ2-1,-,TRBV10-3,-,CAISIMGRNEQFF,TGTGCCATCAGTATTATGGGACGAAATGAGCAGTTCTTC
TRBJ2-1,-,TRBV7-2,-,CASLAGTRTVNEQFF,TGTGCCAGCTTGGCTGGGACTCGCACTGTCAATGAGCAGTTCTTC